This TCR beta chain is from a study of Graves' ophthalmopathy and Graves' hyperthyroidism. Notes on this clonotype: As yet, its antigen is unknown.

V dropped 6 bases and J dropped 1 base, with 6 bases sitting between them. CDR3 length: 13 amino acids. Germline V gives CDR1 MGHDK, CDR2 SYGVNS. Study conclusions and caveats: Discriminating ophthalmopathy from stable hyperthyroidism, a 13-signature model attained a sensitivity of approximately 90% and a specificity of approximately 81%. Thyroid clonotypes that were expanded above 0.001 frequency mostly also appeared in blood.

Under 3 months in duration, the ophthalmopathy in affected donors had moderate-to-severe activity, CAS ≥3 and NOSPECS ≥4. It was on clinical symptoms, serum thyroxine, TRAb, thyroid ultrasound and orbital computed tomography that diagnosis relied. Amplification of the TCR beta CDR3 regions used RNA transcripts (as template). An initial RT-PCR round employing HTBI primers preceded a second-round multiplex PCR. TCRdb used MiXCR to reprocess the multiplex PCR reads, holding one entry per CDR3 protein. The sample contains almost 750,000 distinct CDR3 sequences, 40% of which appear only once. The rearrangement uses TRBV25-1 and TRBJ2-2; D is unresolved. The sequence was obtained from an adult man with Graves' ophthalmopathy. Sequencing input: peripheral blood. CDR3 loop: CASRARNTGELFF. Written as DNA, the CDR3 is TGTGCCAGCAGAGCACGGAACACCGGGGAGCTGTTTTTT.